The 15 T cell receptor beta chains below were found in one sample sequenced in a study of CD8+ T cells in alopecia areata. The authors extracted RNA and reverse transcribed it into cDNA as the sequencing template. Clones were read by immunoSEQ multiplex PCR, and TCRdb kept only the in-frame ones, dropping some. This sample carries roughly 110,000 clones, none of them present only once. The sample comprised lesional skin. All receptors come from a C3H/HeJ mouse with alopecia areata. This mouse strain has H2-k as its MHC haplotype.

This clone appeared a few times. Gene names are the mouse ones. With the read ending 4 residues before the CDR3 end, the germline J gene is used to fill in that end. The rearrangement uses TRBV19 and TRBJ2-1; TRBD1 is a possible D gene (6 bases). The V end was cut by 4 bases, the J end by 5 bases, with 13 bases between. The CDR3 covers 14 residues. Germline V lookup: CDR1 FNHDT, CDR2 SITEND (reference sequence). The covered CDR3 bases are TGTGCCAGCAGTCGGGACATGGAGGATGCT. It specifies CASSRDMEDA. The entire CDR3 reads CASSRDMEDAEQFF. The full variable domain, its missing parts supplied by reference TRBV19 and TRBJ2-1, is GGIITQTPKFLIGQEGQKLTLKCQQNFNHDTMYWYRQDSGKGLRLIYYSITENDLQKGDLSEGYDASREKKSSFSLTVTSAQKNEMAVFLCASSRDMEDAEQFFGPGTRLTVL.

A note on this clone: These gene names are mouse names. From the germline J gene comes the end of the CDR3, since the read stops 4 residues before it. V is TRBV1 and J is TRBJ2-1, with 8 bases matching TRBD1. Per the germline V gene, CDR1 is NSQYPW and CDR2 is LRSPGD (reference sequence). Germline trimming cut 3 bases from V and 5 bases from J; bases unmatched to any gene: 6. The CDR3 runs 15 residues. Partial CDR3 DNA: TGCACCTGCAGTGCCGACAGGGGTGGAGATGCT. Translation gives CTCSADRGGDA. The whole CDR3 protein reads CTCSADRGGDAEQFF.

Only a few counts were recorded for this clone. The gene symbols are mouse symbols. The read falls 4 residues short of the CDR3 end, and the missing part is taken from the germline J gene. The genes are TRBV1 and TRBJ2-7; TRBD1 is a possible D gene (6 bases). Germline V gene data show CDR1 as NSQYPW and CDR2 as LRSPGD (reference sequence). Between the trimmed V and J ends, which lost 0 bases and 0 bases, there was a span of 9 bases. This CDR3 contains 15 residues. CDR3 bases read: TGCACCTGCAGTGCAGAAGAGGGGGTCTCCTAT. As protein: CTCSAEEGVSY. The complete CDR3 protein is CTCSAEEGVSYEQYF. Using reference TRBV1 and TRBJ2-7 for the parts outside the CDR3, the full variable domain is VTLLEQNPRWRLVPRGQAVNLRCILKNSQYPWMSWYQQDLQKQLQWLFTLRSPGDKEVKSLPGADYLATRVTDTELRLQVANMSQGRTLYCTCSAEEGVSYEQYFGPGTRLTVL.

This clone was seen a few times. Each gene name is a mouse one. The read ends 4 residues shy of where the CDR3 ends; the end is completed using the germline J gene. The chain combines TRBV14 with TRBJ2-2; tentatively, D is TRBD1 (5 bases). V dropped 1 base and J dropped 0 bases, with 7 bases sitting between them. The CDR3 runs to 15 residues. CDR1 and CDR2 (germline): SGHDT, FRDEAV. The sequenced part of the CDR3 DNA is TGTGCCAGCAGTTTCGAGGACACAAACACCGGG. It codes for CASSFEDTNTG. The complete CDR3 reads CASSFEDTNTGQLYF.

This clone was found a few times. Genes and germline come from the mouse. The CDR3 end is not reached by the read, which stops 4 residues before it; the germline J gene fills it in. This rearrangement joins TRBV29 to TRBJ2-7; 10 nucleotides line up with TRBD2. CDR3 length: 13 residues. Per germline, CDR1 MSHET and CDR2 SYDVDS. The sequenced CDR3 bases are TGTGCTAGCAGTGGGACTGGGGAATAT. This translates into CASSGTGEY. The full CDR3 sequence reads CASSGTGEYEQYF.

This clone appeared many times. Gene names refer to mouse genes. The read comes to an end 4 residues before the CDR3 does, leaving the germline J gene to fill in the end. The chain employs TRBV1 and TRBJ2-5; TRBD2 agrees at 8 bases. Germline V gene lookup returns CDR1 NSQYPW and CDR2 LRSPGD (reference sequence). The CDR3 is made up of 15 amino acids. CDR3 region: CTCSADLGGGDTQYF. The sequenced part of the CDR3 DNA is TGCACCTGCAGTGCAGATCTGGGGGGAGGAGAC.

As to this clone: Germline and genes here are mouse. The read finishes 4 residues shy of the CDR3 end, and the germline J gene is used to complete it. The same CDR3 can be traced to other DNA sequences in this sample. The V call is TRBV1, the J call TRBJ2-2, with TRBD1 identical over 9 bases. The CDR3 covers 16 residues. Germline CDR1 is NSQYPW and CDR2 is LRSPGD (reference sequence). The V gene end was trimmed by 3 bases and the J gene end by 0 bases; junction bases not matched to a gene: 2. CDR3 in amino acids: CTCSADRGANTGQLYF. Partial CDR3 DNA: TGCACCTGCAGTGCGGACAGGGGCGCAAACACCGGG.

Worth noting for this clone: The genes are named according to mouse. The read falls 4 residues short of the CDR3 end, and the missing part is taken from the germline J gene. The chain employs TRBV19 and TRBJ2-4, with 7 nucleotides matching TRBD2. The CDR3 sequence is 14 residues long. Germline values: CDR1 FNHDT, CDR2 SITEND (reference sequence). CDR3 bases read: TGTGCCAGCAGCCCGGGCGGGGGGGGGAAC. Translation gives CASSPGGGGN. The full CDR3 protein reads CASSPGGGGNTLYF. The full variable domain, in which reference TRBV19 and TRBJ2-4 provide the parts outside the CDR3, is GGIITQTPKFLIGQEGQKLTLKCQQNFNHDTMYWYRQDSGKGLRLIYYSITENDLQKGDLSEGYDASREKKSSFSLTVTSAQKNEMAVFLCASSPGGGGNTLYFGAGTRLSVL.

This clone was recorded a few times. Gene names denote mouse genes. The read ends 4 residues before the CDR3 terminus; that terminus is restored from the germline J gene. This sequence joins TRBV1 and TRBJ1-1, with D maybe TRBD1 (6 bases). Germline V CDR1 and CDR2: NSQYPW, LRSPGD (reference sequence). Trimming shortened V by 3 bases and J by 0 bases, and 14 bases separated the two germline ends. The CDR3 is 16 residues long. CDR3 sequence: CTCSAGPGQSNTEVFF. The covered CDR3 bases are TGCACCTGCAGTGCCGGCCCGGGACAATCAAACACA. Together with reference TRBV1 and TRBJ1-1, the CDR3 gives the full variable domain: VTLLEQNPRWRLVPRGQAVNLRCILKNSQYPWMSWYQQDLQKQLQWLFTLRSPGDKEVKSLPGADYLATRVTDTELRLQVANMSQGRTLYCTCSAGPGQSNTEVFFGKGTRLTVV.

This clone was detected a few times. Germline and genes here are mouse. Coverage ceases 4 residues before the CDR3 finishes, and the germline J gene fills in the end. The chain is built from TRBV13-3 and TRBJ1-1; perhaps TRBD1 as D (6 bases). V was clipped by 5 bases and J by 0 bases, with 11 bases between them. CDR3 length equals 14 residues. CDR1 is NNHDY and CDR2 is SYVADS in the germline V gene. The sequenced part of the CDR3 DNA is TGTGCCAGCAGGAAGGGACACCCAAACACA. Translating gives CASRKGHPNT. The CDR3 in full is CASRKGHPNTEVFF.

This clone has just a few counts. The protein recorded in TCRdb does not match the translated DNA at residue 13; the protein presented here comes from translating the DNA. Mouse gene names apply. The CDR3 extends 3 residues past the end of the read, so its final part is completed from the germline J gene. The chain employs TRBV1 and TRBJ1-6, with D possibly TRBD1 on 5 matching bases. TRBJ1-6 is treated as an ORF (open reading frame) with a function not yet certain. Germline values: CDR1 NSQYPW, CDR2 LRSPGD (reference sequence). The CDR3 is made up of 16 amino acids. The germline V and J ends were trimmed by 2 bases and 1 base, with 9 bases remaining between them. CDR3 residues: CTCSAPDRSYNSPLYF. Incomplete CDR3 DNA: TGCACCTGCAGTGCACCCGACAGATCCTATAATTCGCCC.

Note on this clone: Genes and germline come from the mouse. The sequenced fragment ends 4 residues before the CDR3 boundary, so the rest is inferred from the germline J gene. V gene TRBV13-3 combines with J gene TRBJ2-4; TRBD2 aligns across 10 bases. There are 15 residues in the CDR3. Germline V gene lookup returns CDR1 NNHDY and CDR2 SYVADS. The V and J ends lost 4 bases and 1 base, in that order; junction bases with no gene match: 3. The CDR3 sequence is CASSPGGAGQNTLYF. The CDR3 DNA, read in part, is TGTGCCAGCAGTCCTGGGGGGGCGGGTCAAAAC.

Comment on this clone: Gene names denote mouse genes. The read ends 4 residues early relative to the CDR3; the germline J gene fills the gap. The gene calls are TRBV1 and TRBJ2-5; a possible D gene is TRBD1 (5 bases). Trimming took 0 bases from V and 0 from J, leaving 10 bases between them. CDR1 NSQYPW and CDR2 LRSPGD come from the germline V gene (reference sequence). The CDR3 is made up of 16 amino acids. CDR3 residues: CTCSADQGANQDTQYF. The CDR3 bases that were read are TGCACCTGCAGTGCAGACCAGGGAGCGAACCAAGAC.

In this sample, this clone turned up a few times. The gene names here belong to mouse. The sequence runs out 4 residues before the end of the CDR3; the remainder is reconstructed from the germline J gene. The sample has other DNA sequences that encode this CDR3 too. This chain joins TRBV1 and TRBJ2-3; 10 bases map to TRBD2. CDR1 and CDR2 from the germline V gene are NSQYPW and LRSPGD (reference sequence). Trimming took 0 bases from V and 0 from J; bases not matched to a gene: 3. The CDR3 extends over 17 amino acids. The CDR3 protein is CTCSADLLGGSAETLYF. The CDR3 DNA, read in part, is TGCACCTGCAGTGCAGATTTACTGGGGGGGAGTGCAGAA.

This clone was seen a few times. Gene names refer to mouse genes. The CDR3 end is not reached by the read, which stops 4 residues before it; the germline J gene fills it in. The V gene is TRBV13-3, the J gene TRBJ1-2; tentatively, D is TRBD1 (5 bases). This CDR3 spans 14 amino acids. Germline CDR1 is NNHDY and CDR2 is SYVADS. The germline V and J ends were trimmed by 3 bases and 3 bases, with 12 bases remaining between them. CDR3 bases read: TGTGCCAGCAGTGCCTCTCAGGGAGACTCC. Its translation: CASSASQGDS. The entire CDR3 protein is CASSASQGDSDYTF.